This T cell receptor (beta chain) came from a study of cytomegalovirus exposure and HLA in healthy donors. General study results and limits: An analysis done earlier found most TCR beta V segments productive about 87% or about 30% of the time. Analysis was carried out at a later point, and it linked a missense DCLRE1C variant to TCR beta V- and J-gene trimming.

The PCR was carried out with 60 Vbeta primers and 13 Jbeta primers. Original processing notes: The authors later counted about 80 million unique TCR beta chains, roughly 10 million of them shared. TCRdb's copy holds only in-frame clones and misses some; the assay was immunoSEQ multiplex PCR. For V, J and clone size, that table is used; D and trimming come from the DNA. The sample shows about 100,000 clones, around 76% of them seen only once. As concerns this clone: Its matching antigen is unknown.

V was clipped by 0 bases and J by 2 bases, with 9 bases between them. Germline CDR1 reads SGDLS; CDR2 reads YYNGEE. This CDR3 is 16 amino acids long. Source material: PBMCs. This sequence was found in a man aged 40-50 years in good health and CMV-seropositive. The genes are TRBV9 and TRBJ2-6; no definite D call. The DNA of the CDR3 is TGTGCCAGCAGCGTAGGGCCCGCAGCTGGGGCCAACGTCCTGACTTTC. Residues: CASSVGPAAGANVLTF.